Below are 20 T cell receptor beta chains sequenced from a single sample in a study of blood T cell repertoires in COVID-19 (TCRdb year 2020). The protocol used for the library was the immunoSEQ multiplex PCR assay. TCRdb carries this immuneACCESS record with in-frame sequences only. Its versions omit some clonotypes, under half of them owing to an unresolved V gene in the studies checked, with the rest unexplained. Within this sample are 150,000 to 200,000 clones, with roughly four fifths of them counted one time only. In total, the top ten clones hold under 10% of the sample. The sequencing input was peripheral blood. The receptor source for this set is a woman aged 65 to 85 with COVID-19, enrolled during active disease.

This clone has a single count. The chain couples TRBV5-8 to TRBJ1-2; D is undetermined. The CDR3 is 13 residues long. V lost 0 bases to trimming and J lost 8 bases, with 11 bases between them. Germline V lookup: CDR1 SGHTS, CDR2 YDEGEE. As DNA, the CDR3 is TGTGCCAGCAGCTTGGTAGAAAACAGAGGCTACACCTTC. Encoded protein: CASSLVENRGYTF.

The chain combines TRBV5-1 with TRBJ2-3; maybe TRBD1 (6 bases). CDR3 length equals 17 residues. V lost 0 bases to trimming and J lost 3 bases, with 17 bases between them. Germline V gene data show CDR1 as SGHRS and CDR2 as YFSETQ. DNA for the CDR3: TGCGCCAGCAGCTTGGGGGGGCTAGCACCCCCGACAGATACGCAGTATTTT. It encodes CASSLGGLAPPTDTQYF.

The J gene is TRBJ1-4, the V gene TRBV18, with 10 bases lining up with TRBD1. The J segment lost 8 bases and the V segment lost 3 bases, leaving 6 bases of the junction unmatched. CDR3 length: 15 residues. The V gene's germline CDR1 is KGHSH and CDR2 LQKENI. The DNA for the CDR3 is TGTGCCAGCTCACCTCGGACAGGGGGAACGGAAAAACTGTTTTTT. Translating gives CASSPRTGGTEKLFF. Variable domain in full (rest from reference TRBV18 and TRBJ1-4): NAGVMQNPRHLVRRRGQEARLRCSPMKGHSHVYWYRQLPEEGLKFMVYLQKENIIDESGMPKERFSAEFPKEGPSILRIQQVVRGDSAAYFCASSPRTGGTEKLFFGSGTQLSVL.

CDR3 in amino acids: CATSAAEGQGQETQYF. The CDR3 DNA is TGTGCCACCAGTGCGGCTGAGGGGCAGGGGCAAGAGACCCAGTACTTC. The rearrangement joins TRBV24-1 to TRBJ2-5, with D possibly TRBD1 on 6 matching bases. The CDR3 is 16 residues long. Between the trimmed V and J ends, which lost 5 bases and 2 bases, there was a span of 17 bases. Germline V CDR1 and CDR2: KGHDR, SFDVKD.

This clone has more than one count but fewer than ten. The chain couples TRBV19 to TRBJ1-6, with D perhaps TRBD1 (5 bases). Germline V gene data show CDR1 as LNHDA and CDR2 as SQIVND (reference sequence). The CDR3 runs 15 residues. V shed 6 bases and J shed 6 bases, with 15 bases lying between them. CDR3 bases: TGTGCCAGTAGGTACCGGGGGTATGGTAATTCACCCCTCCACTTT. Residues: CASRYRGYGNSPLHF. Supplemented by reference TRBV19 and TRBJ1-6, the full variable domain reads DGGITQSPKYLFRKEGQNVTLSCEQNLNHDAMYWYRQDPGQGLRLIYYSQIVNDFQKGDIAEGYSVSREKKESFPLTVTSAQKNPTAFYLCASRYRGYGNSPLHFGNGTRLTVT.

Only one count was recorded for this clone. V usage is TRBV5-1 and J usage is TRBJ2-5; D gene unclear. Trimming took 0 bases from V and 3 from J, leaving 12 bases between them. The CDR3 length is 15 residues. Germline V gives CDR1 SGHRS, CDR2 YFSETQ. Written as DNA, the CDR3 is TGCGCCAGCAGCTTGGTCGGGTTAGGTAAAGAGACCCAGTACTTC. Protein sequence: CASSLVGLGKETQYF. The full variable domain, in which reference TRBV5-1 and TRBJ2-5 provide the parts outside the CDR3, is KAGVTQTPRYLIKTRGQQVTLSCSPISGHRSVSWYQQTPGQGLQFLFEYFSETQRNKGNFPGRFSGRQFSNSRSEMNVSTLELGDSALYLCASSLVGLGKETQYFGPGTRLLVL.

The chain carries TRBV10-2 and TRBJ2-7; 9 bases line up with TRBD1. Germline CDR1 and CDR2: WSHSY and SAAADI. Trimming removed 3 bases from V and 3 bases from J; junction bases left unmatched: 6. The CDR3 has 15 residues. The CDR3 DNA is TGCGCCAGCAGTGAACCAGGGACAGGGCGCTACGAGCAGTACTTC. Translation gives CASSEPGTGRYEQYF.

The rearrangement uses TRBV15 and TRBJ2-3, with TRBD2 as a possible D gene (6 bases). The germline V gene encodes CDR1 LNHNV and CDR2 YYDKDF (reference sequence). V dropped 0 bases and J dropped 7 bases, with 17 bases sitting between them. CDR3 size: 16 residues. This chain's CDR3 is CATSRDLEGKINTQYF. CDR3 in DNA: TGTGCCACCAGCAGAGATCTGGAGGGTAAAATCAATACGCAGTATTTT.

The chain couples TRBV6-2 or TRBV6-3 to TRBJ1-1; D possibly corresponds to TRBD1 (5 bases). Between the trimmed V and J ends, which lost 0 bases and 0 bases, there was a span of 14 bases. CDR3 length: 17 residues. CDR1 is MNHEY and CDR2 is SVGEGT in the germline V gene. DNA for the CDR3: TGTGCCAGCAGTTACTCGATGTTGGCAGGGATGAACACTGAAGCTTTCTTT. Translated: CASSYSMLAGMNTEAFF.

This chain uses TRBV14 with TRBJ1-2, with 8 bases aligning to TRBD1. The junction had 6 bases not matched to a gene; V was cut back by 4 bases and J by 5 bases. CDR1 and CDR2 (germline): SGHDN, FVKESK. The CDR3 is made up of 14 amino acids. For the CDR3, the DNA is TGTGCCAGCAGCCCACAGGGGGGATATTATGGCTACACCTTC. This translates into CASSPQGGYYGYTF.

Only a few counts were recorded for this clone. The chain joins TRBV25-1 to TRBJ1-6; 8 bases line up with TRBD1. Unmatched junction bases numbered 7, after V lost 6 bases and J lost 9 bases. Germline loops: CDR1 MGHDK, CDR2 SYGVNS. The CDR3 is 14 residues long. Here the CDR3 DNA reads TGTGCCAGCAGAGGACAGGGAAGATTTTCACCCCTCCACTTT. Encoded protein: CASRGQGRFSPLHF.

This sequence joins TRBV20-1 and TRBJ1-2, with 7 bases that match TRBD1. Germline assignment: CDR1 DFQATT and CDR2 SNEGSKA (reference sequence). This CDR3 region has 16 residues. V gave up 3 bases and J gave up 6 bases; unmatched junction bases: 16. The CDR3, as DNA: TGCAGTGCTAGTAGCCCGAGCAGGGGGGAGAGTGATGGCTACACCTTC. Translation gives CSASSPSRGESDGYTF.

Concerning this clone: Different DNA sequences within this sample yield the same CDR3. This chain's CDR3 is CASSPIAGETQYF. The CDR3 DNA reads as TGTGCCAGCTCACCAATAGCGGGCGAGACCCAGTACTTC. This sequence joins TRBV18 and TRBJ2-5; 7 bases match TRBD2. J gave up 5 bases and V 2 bases, and 2 bases lay outside the gene matches. Germline CDR1 and CDR2: KGHSH and LQKENI. The CDR3 loop spans 13 amino acids.

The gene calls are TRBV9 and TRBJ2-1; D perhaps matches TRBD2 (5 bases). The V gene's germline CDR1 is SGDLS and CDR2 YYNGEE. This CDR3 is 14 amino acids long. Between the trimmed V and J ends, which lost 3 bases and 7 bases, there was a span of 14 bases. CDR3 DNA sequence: TGTGCCAGCAGCGCCACTGCGGGCAGTAATGAGCAGTTCTTC. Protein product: CASSATAGSNEQFF.

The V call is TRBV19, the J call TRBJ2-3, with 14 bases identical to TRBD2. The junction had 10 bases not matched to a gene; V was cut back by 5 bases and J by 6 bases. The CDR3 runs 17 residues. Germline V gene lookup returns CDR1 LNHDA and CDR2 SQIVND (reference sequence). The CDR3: CASSVVGTSGSQDTQYF. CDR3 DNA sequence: TGTGCCAGTAGTGTGGTGGGGACTAGCGGGAGTCAGGATACGCAGTATTTT.

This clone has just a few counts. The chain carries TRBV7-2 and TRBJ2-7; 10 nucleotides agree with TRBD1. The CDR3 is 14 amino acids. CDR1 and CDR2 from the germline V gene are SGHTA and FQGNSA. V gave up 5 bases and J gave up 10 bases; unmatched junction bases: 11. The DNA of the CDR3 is TGTGCCAGCAGCGGCACCGGGACAGGGGCACCACAGTACTTC. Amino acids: CASSGTGTGAPQYF.

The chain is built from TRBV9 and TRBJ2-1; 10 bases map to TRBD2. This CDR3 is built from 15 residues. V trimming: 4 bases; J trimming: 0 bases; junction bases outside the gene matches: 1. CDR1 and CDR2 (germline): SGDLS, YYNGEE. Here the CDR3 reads CASSQREGSYNEQFF. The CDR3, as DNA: TGTGCCAGCAGCCAGCGGGAGGGCTCCTACAATGAGCAGTTCTTC.

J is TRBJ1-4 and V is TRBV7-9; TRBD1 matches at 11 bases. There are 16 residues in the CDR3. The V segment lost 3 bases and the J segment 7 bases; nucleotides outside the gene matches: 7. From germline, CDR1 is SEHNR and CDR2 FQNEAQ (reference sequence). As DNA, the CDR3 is TGTGCCAGCAGCTTGTCCTCCGGGACAGGGGGTGAAAAACTGTTTTTT. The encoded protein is CASSLSSGTGGEKLFF.

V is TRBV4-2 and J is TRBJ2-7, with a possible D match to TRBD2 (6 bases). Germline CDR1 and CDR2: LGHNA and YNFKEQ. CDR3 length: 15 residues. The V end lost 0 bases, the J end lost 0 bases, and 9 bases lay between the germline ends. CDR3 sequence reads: CASSQEEGSSYEQYF. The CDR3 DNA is TGTGCCAGCAGCCAAGAGGAGGGCTCCTCCTACGAGCAGTACTTC.

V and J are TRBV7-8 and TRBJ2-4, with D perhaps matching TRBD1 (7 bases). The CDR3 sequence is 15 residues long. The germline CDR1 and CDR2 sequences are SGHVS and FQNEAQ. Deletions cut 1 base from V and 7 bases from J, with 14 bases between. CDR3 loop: CASSLGLQGRNIQYF. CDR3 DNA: TGTGCCAGCAGCTTAGGTCTACAGGGGAGGAACATTCAGTACTTC. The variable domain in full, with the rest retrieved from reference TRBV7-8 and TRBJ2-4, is GAGVSQSPRYKVAKRGQDVALRCDPISGHVSLFWYQQALGQGPEFLTYFQNEAQLDKSGLPSDRFFAERPEGSVSTLKIQRTQQEDSAVYLCASSLGLQGRNIQYFGAGTRLSVL.